The 25 T cell receptor beta chains given below trace back to one sample, sequenced in a study of blood T cell repertoires in COVID-19. Assay used: immunoSEQ multiplex PCR; TCRdb lists only in-frame clones, some missing. The data contain about 170,000 clones, under 85% of them singletons. The material sequenced was peripheral blood. These receptors were collected from a man between 60 and 70 years old who had recovered from COVID-19.

The CDR3 sequence: CASSIDGRNTEAFF. In DNA, the CDR3 is TGTGCCAGTAGTATAGACGGGAGGAACACTGAAGCTTTCTTT. The gene calls are TRBV19 and TRBJ1-1, with no clear D. The CDR3 length is 14 residues. V was shortened by 0 bases and J by 1 base, with 6 bases between the two germline ends. Germline lookup yields CDR1 LNHDA and CDR2 SQIVND (reference sequence).

This chain links TRBV7-9 with TRBJ2-2; 7 bases are a match to TRBD1. This CDR3 comprises 14 residues. Germline assignment: CDR1 SEHNR and CDR2 FQNEAQ (reference sequence). After removal of 0 bases from V and 6 bases from J, the junction contained 1 base not matched to a gene. The CDR3 is CASSLAGGPGELFF. CDR3 coding DNA: TGTGCCAGCAGCTTAGCAGGGGGCCCCGGGGAGCTGTTTTTT.

V usage is TRBV12-3 or TRBV12-4 and J usage is TRBJ1-2; D unresolved. The germline V and J ends were trimmed by 3 bases and 4 bases, with 9 bases remaining between them. CDR3 length equals 13 residues. The CDR3 loop is CASSLEGVYGYTF. CDR3 DNA sequence: TGTGCCAGCAGTTTGGAGGGCGTCTATGGCTACACCTTC.

The V and J genes are TRBV4-2 and TRBJ2-3; 8 bases line up with TRBD2. With 0 bases clipped from V and 5 bases from J, the junction kept 7 bases outside the gene matches. The CDR3 is 16 residues long. Germline V gene data show CDR1 as LGHNA and CDR2 as YNFKEQ. This chain's CDR3 is CASSQERRGVEDTQYF. The DNA of the CDR3 is TGTGCCAGCAGCCAAGAACGGCGGGGGGTGGAAGATACGCAGTATTTT.

The rearrangement uses TRBV6-6 and TRBJ1-2, with D possibly being TRBD1 (6 bases). Germline V gene lookup returns CDR1 MNHNY and CDR2 SVGAGI (reference sequence). V was trimmed by 6 bases and J by 2 bases, leaving 10 bases between them. The CDR3 extends over 13 amino acids. Written as DNA, the CDR3 is TGTGCCAGCAGCACCGGGACAAACTATGGCTACACCTTC. Its protein product is CASSTGTNYGYTF.

The chain is built from TRBV4-2 and TRBJ1-4, with a possible D match to TRBD1 (6 bases). CDR3 length equals 19 residues. Trimming shortened V by 3 bases and J by 0 bases, and 20 bases separated the two germline ends. Germline CDR1 and CDR2: LGHNA and YNFKEQ. The CDR3 sequence: CASSQNRAWGPATNEKLFF. DNA of the CDR3: TGTGCCAGCAGCCAGAATCGGGCCTGGGGGCCAGCAACTAATGAAAAACTGTTTTTT.

The J gene is TRBJ1-4, the V gene TRBV5-1, with 9 bases fitting TRBD1. Per the germline V gene, CDR1 is SGHRS and CDR2 is YFSETQ. The CDR3 loop spans 16 amino acids. V was clipped by 2 bases and J by 2 bases; unmatched bases: 4. The CDR3 DNA follows: TGCGCCAGCAGCTTACAGGGGGCGCACACTAATGAAAAACTGTTTTTT. It encodes CASSLQGAHTNEKLFF.

This sequence joins TRBV19 and TRBJ2-3; weak D call: TRBD1 (6 bases). Trimming took off 3 bases at V and 5 bases at J, with 12 bases between the two ends. This CDR3 spans 14 amino acids. Germline loops: CDR1 LNHDA, CDR2 SQIVND (reference sequence). The CDR3 bases are TGTGCCAGTAGTATGACAGGTAATAGAGATACGCAGTATTTT. This encodes CASSMTGNRDTQYF.

The chain combines TRBV11-3 with TRBJ2-1, with a possible D match to TRBD2 (5 bases). CDR1 and CDR2 from the germline V gene are SGHNT and YENEEA. There are 12 residues in the CDR3. Trimming stripped 3 bases from V and 8 bases from J, with 8 bases between. The CDR3 DNA is TGTGCCAGCAGCTTTAGGACTGATGAGCAGTTCTTC. Encoded protein: CASSFRTDEQFF.

As to this clone: Other DNA sequences in the same sample also yield this CDR3. This chain uses TRBV7-9 with TRBJ1-2; D is possibly TRBD1 (6 bases). V was clipped by 0 bases and J by 2 bases, with 10 bases between them. Germline assignment: CDR1 SEHNR and CDR2 FQNEAQ (reference sequence). The CDR3 sequence is 15 residues long. In nucleotides, the CDR3 is TGTGCCAGCAGCTTAGCTGGTGGGACAAACTATGGCTACACCTTC. Amino acids: CASSLAGGTNYGYTF.

The V call is TRBV11-1, the J call TRBJ1-2; D remains ambiguous. CDR3 length: 13 amino acids. The germline V and J ends were trimmed by 2 bases and 4 bases, with 8 bases remaining between them. CDR1 SGHAT and CDR2 FQDESV come from the germline V gene (reference sequence). The CDR3 DNA is TGTGCCAGCAGCTTAATGTCCAGCTATGGCTACACCTTC. This sequence encodes CASSLMSSYGYTF.

This chain links TRBV19 with TRBJ2-3; D uncertain. This CDR3 contains 13 residues. From germline, CDR1 is LNHDA and CDR2 SQIVND (reference sequence). Trimming took 5 bases from V and 2 from J, leaving 8 bases between them. Written as DNA, the CDR3 is TGTGCCAGTAGTCTGGGCCACACAGATACGCAGTATTTT. The encoded protein is CASSLGHTDTQYF.

The genes are TRBV11-2 and TRBJ2-7, with TRBD2 as a possible D gene (6 bases). The CDR3 sequence is 12 residues long. CDR1 SGHAT and CDR2 FQNNGV come from the germline V gene. Trimming removed 4 bases at V and 7 bases at J, with 11 bases between. DNA of the CDR3: TGTGCCAGCAGCTCAATTAGCGGTGAGCAGTACTTC. Translation: CASSSISGEQYF.

The rearrangement joins TRBV7-8 to TRBJ2-5, with a weak D call TRBD2 (6 bases). Germline loops: CDR1 SGHVS, CDR2 FQNEAQ. V lost 3 bases, J lost 0 bases, and 14 bases lay in between. The CDR3 is made up of 16 amino acids. The CDR3 spells CASSFRDSPYQETQYF. The DNA for the CDR3 is TGTGCCAGCAGCTTCCGGGACTCTCCCTACCAAGAGACCCAGTACTTC.

The chain combines TRBV6-5 with TRBJ1-1; a possible D gene is TRBD1 (5 bases). The CDR3 runs 14 residues. Looked up from germline, CDR1 is MNHEY and CDR2 is SVGAGI. V lost 4 bases and J lost 1, with 10 bases in between. The CDR3: CASSSTDRNTEAFF. The CDR3 DNA sequence: TGTGCCAGCAGTTCCACCGACAGGAACACTGAAGCTTTCTTT.

J is TRBJ1-1 and V is TRBV9; 7 bases agree with TRBD1. V lost 2 bases, J lost 6 bases, and 7 bases stayed unmatched. Germline CDR1 and CDR2: SGDLS and YYNGEE. The CDR3 contains 14 residues. CDR3 residues: CASSVEGAVAEAFF. Written as DNA, the CDR3 is TGTGCCAGCAGCGTCGAGGGGGCGGTCGCTGAAGCTTTCTTT.

The chain has TRBV2 and TRBJ1-2; 9 bases align to TRBD1. The CDR3 loop spans 12 amino acids. Germline loops: CDR1 SNHLY, CDR2 FYNNEI. After removal of 6 bases from V and 4 bases from J, the junction contained 0 bases not matched to a gene. The CDR3 spells CASRDRGYGYTF. The CDR3 DNA follows: TGTGCCAGCAGGGACAGGGGCTATGGCTACACCTTC.

In DNA form, the CDR3 reads TGTGCCAGCAGCTTGGCCGGGGGGGTGAACACTGAAGCTTTCTTT. Residues: CASSLAGGVNTEAFF. The chain combines TRBV5-5 with TRBJ1-1; the D gene is possibly TRBD1 (5 bases). This CDR3 comprises 15 residues. Germline V CDR1 and CDR2: SGHKS, YYEKEE (reference sequence). Deletions cut 0 bases from V and 0 bases from J, with 9 bases between.

The gene calls are TRBV3-1 (or the pseudogene TRBV3-2) and TRBJ2-5; the D is unclear. The ends were cut back, 4 bases at V and 1 base at J, with 10 bases in the middle. CDR1 is LGHDT, CDR2 YNNKEL, per germline (reference sequence). The CDR3 runs 14 residues. The DNA for the CDR3 is TGTGCCAGCAGCCCTCTGACGGGCCAAGAGACCCAGTACTTC. Translation: CASSPLTGQETQYF.

This clone has more than one count but fewer than ten. This chain joins TRBV5-6 and TRBJ1-5, with D possibly being TRBD1 (5 bases). Trimming removed 4 bases at V and 0 bases at J, with 17 bases between. Germline CDR1 is SGHDT and CDR2 is YYEEEE. The CDR3 loop spans 17 amino acids. CDR3 sequence: CASSKGGGAASNQPQHF. Written as DNA, the CDR3 is TGTGCCAGCAGCAAAGGTGGTGGGGCTGCTAGCAATCAGCCCCAGCATTTT.

The rearrangement links TRBV21-1 to TRBJ2-7; the table gives TRBD1 as D, unverified against the DNA. TRBV21-1 is flagged as a pseudogene. The CDR3 has 12 residues. CDR3 residues: CAFPGQGYEQYF. In nucleotides, the CDR3 is TGTGCCTTCCCGGGACAGGGTTACGAGCAGTACTTC.

CDR3 sequence: CASSLRGNRDSGELFF. The CDR3 DNA is TGTGCCAGCAGCTTAAGGGGGAACAGGGATTCCGGGGAGCTGTTTTTT. The rearrangement joins TRBV7-3 to TRBJ2-2, with D tentatively TRBD1 (6 bases). From germline, CDR1 is SGHTA and CDR2 FQGTGA. This CDR3 contains 16 residues. Trimming took 1 base from V and 6 from J, leaving 15 bases between them.

This rearrangement joins TRBV29-1 to TRBJ2-7; D may be TRBD1 (6 bases). The CDR3 runs 16 residues. Trimming removed 7 bases from V and 2 bases from J, with 24 bases in between. The germline V gene encodes CDR1 SQVTM and CDR2 ANQGSEA. The CDR3 bases are TGCAGCGCCCGAAATCAACCGGGACAACCTACCTACGAGCAGTACTTC. Its protein product is CSARNQPGQPTYEQYF.

This clone has just a few counts. The genes are TRBV7-3 and TRBJ2-7; weak D call: TRBD2 (5 bases). The CDR3 extends over 17 amino acids. V lost 4 bases to trimming and J lost 3 bases, with 22 bases between them. The germline CDR1 and CDR2 sequences are SGHTA and FQGTGA. The CDR3 region is CASSSLSGLDLYYEQYF. The CDR3 DNA follows: TGTGCCAGCAGCTCACTAAGCGGCCTCGATCTTTACTACGAGCAGTACTTC.

The chain's CDR3 is CASSVGTGANYGYTF. CDR3 DNA: TGTGCCAGCAGCGTGGGAACAGGGGCTAACTATGGCTACACCTTC. This chain connects TRBV9 to TRBJ1-2; 7 bases are shared with TRBD1. There are 15 residues in the CDR3. With V trimmed by 2 bases and J by 0 bases, 4 bases remained unmatched. Germline V lookup: CDR1 SGDLS, CDR2 YYNGEE.